A single count supports the clone carrying this TCR beta chain. Enrollment of patients from Seattle took place during active infection, with longitudinal follow-up. Libraries were prepared by immunoSEQ multiplex PCR; TCRdb keeps only in-frame clonotypes and omits some of them. The data show more than 200,000 clones, with around 90% seen just once and roughly 5% held by the top ten. This sample was included in a study of blood T cell repertoires in COVID-19. The wider study: T cells, B-cell-depleted T cells, or PBMCs supplied cDNA or gDNA.

This TCR was recovered from a woman in her fifties or sixties with COVID-19, enrolled during active disease. Sequenced material: peripheral blood.

The CDR3 DNA is TGTGCCAGCAGCCAAGCCCCGGGACTAGCGGGAGGGCCTCGCGGCACCGGGGAGCTGTTTTTT. Amino acid sequence: CASSQAPGLAGGPRGTGELFF. The V and J genes are TRBV3-1 (or the pseudogene TRBV3-2) and TRBJ2-2; TRBD2 agrees at 16 bases. The CDR3 is 21 residues long. The germline gives CDR1 LGHDT, CDR2 YNNKEL (reference sequence). Trimming removed 1 base from V and 4 bases from J; junction bases left unmatched: 12.